The 30 T cell receptor beta chains below all came from one sample that was sequenced in a study of blood T cell repertoires in COVID-19. Using immunoSEQ multiplex PCR, the repertoire was profiled, and TCRdb retains in-frame clones only, with some absent. The sample carries under 55,000 clones, 78% recorded once. Sequenced: PBMCs or T cells enriched from blood (not recorded which). These receptors came from a woman aged 50 to 60 with acute COVID-19.

The V and J genes are TRBV12-5 and TRBJ2-1; 10 bases map to TRBD1. This CDR3 is 16 amino acids long. V trimming: 5 bases; J trimming: 3 bases; junction bases outside the gene matches: 7. Per germline, CDR1 LGHNT and CDR2 FRNRAP. The CDR3 DNA is TGTGCTAGTGGTGCGGCCGGGACAGGGGTCTACAATGAGCAGTTCTTC. Its translation: CASGAAGTGVYNEQFF.

This clone appeared once. V and J are TRBV20-1 and TRBJ1-4, with D possibly being TRBD1 (5 bases). This CDR3 has 13 amino acids. Germline assignment: CDR1 DFQATT and CDR2 SNEGSKA (reference sequence). V lost 3 bases, J lost 5 bases, and 10 bases lay in between. The CDR3 loop is CSASRQTNEKLFF. CDR3 coding DNA: TGCAGTGCTAGTAGACAGACAAATGAAAAACTGTTTTTT.

V is TRBV27 and J is TRBJ2-7; D is undetermined. CDR3 length: 16 amino acids. Per the germline V gene, CDR1 is MNHEY and CDR2 is SMNVEV (reference sequence). The V end was cut by 0 bases, the J end by 2 bases, with 14 bases between. In nucleotides, the CDR3 is TGTGCCAGCAGTTTATCATCGTCGACTTTTACCTACGAGCAGTACTTC. This codes for CASSLSSSTFTYEQYF.

V gene TRBV6-5 combines with J gene TRBJ2-6; D remains ambiguous. CDR1 and CDR2 (germline): MNHEY, SVGAGI. This CDR3 region has 15 residues. Trimming pared 5 bases from V and 0 bases from J, leaving 8 bases between. In DNA form, the CDR3 reads TGTGCCAGCAGTCGAGATCCCTCTGGGGCCAACGTCCTGACTTTC. Translated, it gives CASSRDPSGANVLTF.

V gene TRBV28 combines with J gene TRBJ1-4; TRBD1 aligns across 9 bases. CDR1 is MDHEN, CDR2 SYDVKM, per germline. This CDR3 comprises 16 residues. The V gene end was trimmed by 5 bases and the J gene end by 8 bases; junction bases not matched to a gene: 12. The CDR3 loop reads CASSNRDRAGKEKLFF. CDR3 bases: TGTGCCAGCAGTAACCGGGACAGGGCGGGGAAAGAAAAACTGTTTTTT. Together with reference TRBV28 and TRBJ1-4, the CDR3 gives the full variable domain: DVKVTQSSRYLVKRTGEKVFLECVQDMDHENMFWYRQDPGLGLRLIYFSYDVKMKEKGDIPEGYSVSREKKERFSLILESASTNQTSMYLCASSNRDRAGKEKLFFGSGTQLSVL.

The rearrangement links TRBV7-9 to TRBJ2-1, with TRBD1 as a possible D gene (6 bases). Trimming left V 1 base short and J 5 bases short, with 9 bases between. This CDR3 is built from 14 residues. CDR1 SEHNR and CDR2 FQNEAQ come from the germline V gene (reference sequence). The CDR3 sequence is CASSLGQGNNEQFF. DNA of the CDR3: TGTGCCAGCAGCTTAGGGCAGGGGAACAATGAGCAGTTCTTC.

This clone appeared a few times. The chain links TRBV30 to TRBJ1-5; D call uncertain. The CDR3 has 13 amino acids. Trimming took 0 bases from V and 1 from J, leaving 4 bases between them. Germline CDR1 and CDR2: GTSNPN and SVGIG (reference sequence). The CDR3 sequence: CAWSVESNQPQHF. The CDR3 coding sequence is TGTGCCTGGAGTGTAGAGAGCAATCAGCCCCAGCATTTT.

The chain couples TRBV18 to TRBJ2-7, with 7 nucleotides matching TRBD2. The CDR3 is 15 residues long. In germline, CDR1 is KGHSH, CDR2 LQKENI. The ends lost 6 bases at V and 2 bases at J; junction bases unmatched: 10. CDR3 coding DNA: TGTGCCAGCTCCCCCTCCGGGGGAGGGCCCTACGAGCAGTACTTC. This encodes CASSPSGGGPYEQYF.

This sequence joins TRBV7-5 and TRBJ1-5. TRBV7-5 is a pseudogene locus. This CDR3 has 20 amino acids. The CDR3 sequence is CARSLGPEECTVVGNQPQHF. The CDR3 region has the DNA TGTGCCAGAAGCTTAGGCCCGGAGGAGTGTACCGTGGTGGGCAATCAGCCCCAGCATTTT.

The V call is TRBV3-1 (or the pseudogene TRBV3-2), the J call TRBJ1-2, with TRBD1 matching over 7 bases. Looked up from germline, CDR1 is LGHDT and CDR2 is YNNKEL (reference sequence). V gave up 2 bases and J gave up 4 bases; unmatched junction bases: 7. The CDR3 has 15 residues. The CDR3 sequence: CASSQLDRSAYGYTF. CDR3 in DNA: TGTGCCAGCAGCCAATTGGACAGGTCCGCCTATGGCTACACCTTC.

The V gene is TRBV11-2, the J gene TRBJ2-2; 13 nucleotides align to TRBD2. This CDR3 region has 16 residues. With 2 bases clipped from V and 5 bases from J, the junction kept 2 bases outside the gene matches. From germline, CDR1 is SGHAT and CDR2 FQNNGV. The CDR3 nucleotides are TGTGCCAGCAGCTTATCGGGACTAGCGGGAACCGGGGAGCTGTTTTTT. It codes for CASSLSGLAGTGELFF.

The V gene is TRBV14, the J gene TRBJ1-4, with D unresolved. The germline gives CDR1 SGHDN, CDR2 FVKESK. Trimming pared 4 bases from V and 6 bases from J, leaving 12 bases between. This CDR3 region has 14 residues. CDR3 amino acids: CASSPEGWDEKLFF. The DNA for the CDR3 is TGTGCCAGCAGCCCGGAGGGTTGGGATGAAAAACTGTTTTTT.

This chain connects TRBV3-1 (or the pseudogene TRBV3-2) to TRBJ1-2, with D possibly being TRBD1 (5 bases). Trimming shortened V by 4 bases and J by 1 base, and 13 bases separated the two germline ends. This CDR3 is built from 15 residues. Germline V gives CDR1 LGHDT, CDR2 YNNKEL (reference sequence). DNA for the CDR3: TGTGCCAGCAGCCCCCTGGGGGAGGGTAACTATGGCTACACCTTC. It is translated as CASSPLGEGNYGYTF.

The chain links TRBV10-1 to TRBJ1-2; tentative D call: TRBD1 (5 bases). Deletions cut 3 bases from V and 4 bases from J, with 9 bases between. Germline CDR1 reads WNHNN; CDR2 reads SYGVQD (reference sequence). The CDR3 has 13 residues. Here the CDR3 reads CASSEGVGYGYTF. CDR3 in DNA: TGCGCCAGCAGTGAAGGGGTAGGCTATGGCTACACCTTC.

The chain joins TRBV5-5 to TRBJ2-2; D is uncertain. Germline V gene sequence: CDR1 SGHKS, CDR2 YYEKEE (reference sequence). The CDR3 has 15 residues. The V gene lost 1 base and the J gene lost 1 base, with 8 bases spanning the gap. CDR3 sequence (DNA): TGTGCCAGCAGCTTGCTACTACAGAACACCGGGGAGCTGTTTTTT. Its translation is CASSLLLQNTGELFF.

V and J are TRBV18 and TRBJ2-6, with TRBD2 as a possible D gene (6 bases). V shed 3 bases and J shed 0 bases, with 18 bases lying between them. Germline loops: CDR1 KGHSH, CDR2 LQKENI. The CDR3 has 19 residues. The CDR3 DNA is TGTGCCAGCTCACCCGGGGGACTCCGCTACTACTCTGGGGCCAACGTCCTGACTTTC. It translates to CASSPGGLRYYSGANVLTF.

The V and J genes are TRBV6-1 and TRBJ1-1; perhaps TRBD1 as D (6 bases). V was shortened by 3 bases and J by 3 bases, with 11 bases between the two germline ends. The CDR3 contains 14 residues. Germline loops: CDR1 MNHNS, CDR2 SASEGT. CDR3 coding DNA: TGTGCCAGCAGTGACAGGGGCGGACACACTGAAGCTTTCTTT. It yields the protein CASSDRGGHTEAFF.

The J gene is TRBJ2-1, the V gene TRBV30; 10 bases map to TRBD2. CDR1 is GTSNPN, CDR2 SVGIG, per germline (reference sequence). This CDR3 is built from 15 residues. Trimming cost V 4 bases and J 3 bases; bases outside gene matches: 6. The CDR3 is CAWTFPSGGYNEQFF. The DNA of the CDR3 is TGTGCCTGGACCTTTCCTAGCGGGGGCTACAATGAGCAGTTCTTC.

This chain links TRBV7-2 with TRBJ2-4; TRBD2 agrees at 9 bases. J was trimmed by 5 bases and V by 4 bases; bases with no gene match: 3. The germline V gene has CDR1 SGHTA and CDR2 FQGNSA. The CDR3 runs to 14 residues. The CDR3 coding sequence is TGTGCCAGCAGCTCAGGACTAGCGCAAAACATTCAGTACTTC. Translated, it gives CASSSGLAQNIQYF.

The chain employs TRBV18 and TRBJ2-3; no reliable D call. V lost 6 bases and J lost 6, with 7 bases in between. The CDR3 is 11 amino acids. Germline values: CDR1 KGHSH, CDR2 LQKENI. CDR3 protein: CASSPGDTQYF. Written as DNA, the CDR3 is TGTGCCAGCTCCCCCGGGGATACGCAGTATTTT. Looking up the rest from reference TRBV18 and TRBJ2-3 gives the full variable domain: NAGVMQNPRHLVRRRGQEARLRCSPMKGHSHVYWYRQLPEEGLKFMVYLQKENIIDESGMPKERFSAEFPKEGPSILRIQQVVRGDSAAYFCASSPGDTQYFGPGTRLTVL.

V usage is TRBV3-1 (or the pseudogene TRBV3-2) and J usage is TRBJ1-5; the match to TRBD1 covers 9 bases. CDR3 length equals 14 residues. Germline V lookup: CDR1 LGHDT, CDR2 YNNKEL (reference sequence). V trimming: 2 bases; J trimming: 10 bases; junction bases outside the gene matches: 6. The CDR3 loop is CASSQPGQGFPQHF. The CDR3 DNA reads TGTGCCAGCAGCCAACCGGGACAGGGTTTCCCCCAGCATTTT.

The chain carries TRBV3-1 (or the pseudogene TRBV3-2) and TRBJ1-1, with 7 bases lining up with TRBD1. Germline CDR1 is LGHDT and CDR2 is YNNKEL (reference sequence). The CDR3 totals 18 residues. The trim removed 0 bases at V and 4 bases at J, leaving 14 bases unmatched. The CDR3 is CASSQDPMTGFEGTEAFF. CDR3 in DNA: TGTGCCAGCAGCCAAGATCCCATGACAGGGTTTGAGGGCACTGAAGCTTTCTTT.

The CDR3 sequence is CASSLPDNADTQYF. The CDR3 DNA reads as TGTGCCAGCAGCTTACCGGACAACGCAGATACGCAGTATTTT. The gene calls are TRBV7-9 and TRBJ2-3; tentative D call: TRBD1 (5 bases). This CDR3 contains 14 residues. V was trimmed by 2 bases and J by 4 bases, leaving 10 bases between them. CDR1 and CDR2 (germline): SEHNR, FQNEAQ (reference sequence).

DNA for the CDR3: TGCGCCAGCAGCCAAGATATGAGGGCCTTCTATGGCTACACCTTC. This encodes CASSQDMRAFYGYTF. The V and J genes are TRBV4-1 and TRBJ1-2; D not certain. The germline V and J ends were trimmed by 0 bases and 4 bases, with 12 bases remaining between them. Germline-derived CDR1 and CDR2 are MGHRA and YSYEKL. This CDR3 has 15 residues.

This clone has more than one count but fewer than ten. The chain carries TRBV13 and TRBJ1-2, with a possible D match to TRBD1 (5 bases). The CDR3 has 15 residues. V lost 8 bases and J lost 7, with 23 bases in between. The germline V gene encodes CDR1 PRHDT and CDR2 FYEKMQ (reference sequence). The chain's CDR3 is CASSRMGLWFGGYTF. DNA of the CDR3: TGTGCCAGCTCGCGGATGGGGCTTTGGTTTGGTGGCTACACCTTC. The entire variable domain, with the rest obtained from reference TRBV13 and TRBJ1-2, is as follows: AAGVIQSPRHLIKEKRETATLKCYPIPRHDTVYWYQQGPGQDPQFLISFYEKMQSDKGSIPDRFSAQQFSDYHSELNMSSLELGDSALYFCASSRMGLWFGGYTFGSGTRLTVV.

The chain is built from TRBV3-1 (or the pseudogene TRBV3-2) and TRBJ2-1; 8 bases are shared with TRBD2. Trimming removed 2 bases from V and 6 bases from J; junction bases left unmatched: 6. Per the germline V gene, CDR1 is LGHDT and CDR2 is YNNKEL (reference sequence). CDR3 length: 15 amino acids. CDR3 loop: CASSQSASGRNEQFF. In nucleotides, the CDR3 is TGTGCCAGCAGCCAAAGCGCTAGCGGGCGCAATGAGCAGTTCTTC.

V gene TRBV5-1 combines with J gene TRBJ2-7; 7 nucleotides agree with TRBD1. Per germline, CDR1 SGHRS and CDR2 YFSETQ. The J segment lost 5 bases and the V segment lost 4 bases, leaving 9 bases of the junction unmatched. The CDR3 contains 14 residues. CDR3 in amino acids: CASSGQVEGDEQYF. The CDR3 nucleotides are TGCGCCAGCAGCGGACAGGTAGAAGGCGACGAGCAGTACTTC.

This chain links TRBV5-6 with TRBJ1-2; the match to TRBD1 covers 8 bases. Trimming removed 3 bases from V and 0 bases from J; junction bases left unmatched: 4. The CDR3 loop spans 15 amino acids. Germline V lookup: CDR1 SGHDT, CDR2 YYEEEE. This CDR3 is CASSSDRVANYGYTF. The CDR3 DNA sequence: TGTGCCAGCAGCTCGGACAGGGTAGCTAACTATGGCTACACCTTC.

This clone has only a few counts. The chain is built from TRBV5-5 and TRBJ1-3; the D is unclear. Deletions cut 4 bases from V and 0 bases from J, with 14 bases between. CDR1 and CDR2 from the germline V gene are SGHKS and YYEKEE (reference sequence). The CDR3 consists of 16 residues. The CDR3 reads CASSPFSGLSGNTIYF. The DNA for the CDR3 is TGTGCCAGCAGCCCGTTTTCTGGACTCTCTGGAAACACCATATATTTT.

The sample holds a few counts of this clone. The gene calls are TRBV18 and TRBJ1-2, with a possible D match to TRBD1 (6 bases). Germline assignment: CDR1 KGHSH and CDR2 LQKENI. V gave up 4 bases and J gave up 7 bases, with 7 bases separating them. This CDR3 region has 11 residues. The CDR3 loop reads CASSHRVGYTF. CDR3 nucleotide sequence: TGTGCCAGCTCACACAGGGTTGGCTACACCTTC.